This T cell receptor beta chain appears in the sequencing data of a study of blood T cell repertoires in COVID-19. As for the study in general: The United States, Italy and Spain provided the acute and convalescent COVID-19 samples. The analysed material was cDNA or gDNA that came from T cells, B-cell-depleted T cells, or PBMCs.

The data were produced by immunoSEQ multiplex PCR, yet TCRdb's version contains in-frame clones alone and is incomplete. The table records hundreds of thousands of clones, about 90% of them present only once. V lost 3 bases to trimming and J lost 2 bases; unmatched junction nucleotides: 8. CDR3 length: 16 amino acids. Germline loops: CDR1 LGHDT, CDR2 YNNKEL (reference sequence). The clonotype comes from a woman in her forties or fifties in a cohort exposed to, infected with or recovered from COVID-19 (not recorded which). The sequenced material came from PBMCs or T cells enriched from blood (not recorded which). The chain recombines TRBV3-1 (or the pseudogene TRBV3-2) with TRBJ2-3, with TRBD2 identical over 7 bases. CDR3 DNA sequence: TGTGCCAGCAGCCACGTAGCGGGCGGCCCCACAGATACGCAGTATTTT. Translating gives CASSHVAGGPTDTQYF.